The rows below give T cell receptor beta chains drawn from one sample of a study of OX40 agonist ivuxolimab in advanced cancers. Sequenced by immunoSEQ multiplex PCR; TCRdb stores in-frame clones only, minus some. The table includes 45,000 to 50,000 clones, roughly 93% detected once. The sample in question was CD4+ or CD8+ T cells sorted from blood, obtained in a trial of the OX40 agonist ivuxolimab. These receptors came from an adult with an advanced solid tumor such as melanoma, head and neck, liver or kidney cancer. CDR3s include the opening cysteine and the closing phenylalanine or tryptophan.

j_gene: TRBJ1-5
v_gene: TRBV19
CDR3aa: CASSTLLPSYQPQHF

j_gene: TRBJ2-7
v_gene: TRBV27
CDR3aa: CASSLPQREATYEQYF

j_gene: TRBJ2-7
v_gene: TRBV28
CDR3aa: CASSPGLARYEQYF

j_gene: TRBJ2-7
v_gene: TRBV27
CDR3aa: CASSLSPTAHYEQYF

j_gene: TRBJ2-7
v_gene: TRBV5-5
CDR3aa: CASSLGQGATYEQYF

j_gene: TRBJ1-1
v_gene: TRBV27
CDR3aa: CASSPGQKASEAFF

j_gene: TRBJ1-1
v_gene: TRBV27
CDR3aa: CASSFGGGAFEAFF

j_gene: TRBJ1-1
v_gene: TRBV9
CDR3aa: CASSEWDGAVLNTEAFF

j_gene: TRBJ1-6
v_gene: TRBV7-9
CDR3aa: CASSSTGSSYNSPLHF

j_gene: TRBJ2-3
v_gene: TRBV2
CDR3aa: CASRDRGLAGGRWGYF